This TCR beta chain stems from a study of cytomegalovirus exposure and HLA in healthy donors (dated by TCRdb to about 2017). Regarding the research as a whole: According to an earlier analysis of 450 to 650 of the donors, about 180 million T cells yielded 90 million to 130 million unique TCR beta sequences and 276 Gb of sequence data. The study profiled the T cell repertoires of 500 to 800 subjects by immunosequencing and related them to cytomegalovirus serostatus. A later genetic analysis used genome-wide SNP genotypes for about 65% of the roughly 670 donors, treating that subset as a discovery cohort. Besides the first cohort of 666 subjects, a separate validation cohort made up of roughly 120 different subjects was used. Both class I and class II loci were covered by HLA typing, at four-digit resolution. To predict cytomegalovirus infection status, the study combined high-throughput TCR immunosequencing, statistical association of individual TCRs with disease status, and machine learning. The aim of the study was to test whether cataloging public T cell receptors could identify signatures of past pathogen exposure. The number of donors typed differed by locus, with roughly 629-640 for A, B, C, DRB1 and DQB1, over 500 for DQA1, 600 to 610 for DPA1, and 472 for DPB1. In a later analysis, previously published TCR beta repertoires from 550 to 700 donors were re-analyzed and high-resolution HLA genotyping was added so that TCR occurrence patterns could be studied. Donor age, sex, ethnicity and CMV serostatus were compiled together with the repertoire data. Because of strong linkage in the cohort, a few DR-DQ haplotypes were treated as single units for association and clustering. Across roughly 420 genotyped donors of the cohort, an average of approximately 200,000 unique TCR beta nucleotide sequences per donor were sequenced, and around 20% of those sequences were non-productive. An early release that covered several hundred HLA-typed donors contained around 330 gigabases of sequencing data and tens of millions of unique TCR sequences. The genetic ancestry cluster associated with self-reported Caucasian donors included 81% of the approximately 410 genotyped donors. An earlier analysis of 500 to 650 of the donors applied high-throughput TCR beta sequencing to assess whether each TCR beta V gene segment acted as functional or pseudogenic. Every discovery cohort repertoire had been produced on one sequencing platform. Rather than drawing on any new phenotypic data, the later analysis identified candidate immune exposures from TCR beta sequences and the way those sequences occurred across donors.

The cohort consisted of hundreds of healthy bone marrow donors. At the time of sampling, all cohort members were nominally healthy, though unrecorded immune exposures were likely present. The donor was CMV seronegative and was included in the group of approximately 350 seronegative cohort members. Every donor gave a peripheral blood sample, and the peripheral blood mononuclear cells from that sample were used for TCR beta sequencing. The Qiagen DNeasy Blood Extraction Kit was used to extract genomic DNA from the blood cell samples. For this clone: What antigen it recognizes has not been identified. No quality values exist for individual bases; no much larger clone is one base distant.

CDR1 and CDR2, looked up from the germline V gene (reference sequence), are MNHEY and SMNVEV. The CDR3, cysteine through phenylalanine, is 17 amino acids long. Solely the CDR3 DNA is kept, with 51 bases framed from the first base. Here V drops 3 bases and J drops 5 bases, and the junction holds 10 bases not matched to any gene. The protocol used for the library was the immunoSEQ multiplex PCR assay. For the multiplex PCR, a mixture combining 60 forward primers for TCR Vbeta segments and 13 reverse primers for TCR Jbeta segments was used. A multiplex PCR assay on genomic DNA amplified the CDR3 region of rearranged TCR beta genes. On the Illumina HiSeq System, the amplified TCR beta libraries were sequenced as 87-base-pair reads. As for how the authors treated the data: A later analysis counted about 80 million unique TCR beta chains across the 700 or so repertoires, and approximately 11 million of these chains were shared by at least two donors. Raw reads were error-corrected and collapsed into unique sequences by a nearest-neighbor algorithm in which closely related sequences were merged to remove PCR and sequencing errors. V, D and J gene segments were assigned by aligning CDR3 sequences to IMGT reference sequences. For a sequence to be retained, at least a six-nucleotide match to both a V gene segment and a J gene segment was required. Rearrangements were called productive when the CDR3 lacked stop codons and stayed in frame with V and J; all others were non-productive. CDR3 was defined by IMGT convention, running from the second conserved V-encoded cysteine to the conserved J-encoded phenylalanine. In an earlier analysis of more than 550 of the donors, sequences lacking an unambiguous match to a single V gene segment were excluded. In an earlier analysis of around 600 of the donors, V segments were called functional above 56.7% productive rearrangements and were called segregating when the between-donor standard deviation exceeded 5%. A statistical classification framework was built to diagnose cytomegalovirus status from the catalog of TCR beta chain sequences. In a later analysis, V and J genes were assigned by comparing TCR nucleotide sequences against IMGT/GENE-DB human TR gene sequences. The TCRdist pipeline was used in a later analysis to assign CDR3 sequences and most-parsimonious VDJ recombination scenarios. In a later analysis, each TCR beta chain was defined by its CDR3 amino acid sequence together with its V-gene family, and reads without a unique V-gene family were excluded. As a way to deal with suspected cross-contamination and a sequencing artifact, a later analysis dropped 450 to 600 nucleotide sequences that were highly shared and had low generation probability. In a later analysis, a clonal expansion index for each public chain was calculated from normalized within-repertoire ranks of inferred template counts. Generation probabilities in a later analysis came from a VDJ recombination model fitted to out-of-frame rearrangements, and those results were checked against IGoR. In a later analysis, TCR-TCR, TCR-HLA and TCR-CMV co-occurrence was scored with hypergeometric tests, and a repertoire-size bias correction was applied to TCR pairs. A later analysis estimated false discovery rates by permuting HLA or CMV assignments 20 times. A later analysis grouped co-occurring TCRs with DBSCAN, adding TCRdist sequence similarity when clustering within HLA-allele-positive subsets. Repertoires with fewer than 30,000 or more than 120,000 public chains were left out of co-occurrence clustering, as were five repertoires with anomalous nucleotide sharing. TCRdb provides this immuneACCESS table in a form limited to in-frame rearrangements. Some clones are lacking; in checked studies, under half of them reflect an unresolved V gene, and why the rest are absent is not known. D and trimming come from the DNA, and the V and J calls and clone size come from that table. This sample is represented by 90,000 to 95,000 clones; roughly 79% of them were singletons. Roughly 0.63% of the sample goes to the ten largest clones.

General study outcomes and caveats: Compared with the roughly 700-donor mean, donors in an Asian-associated ancestry cluster had fewer N-insertions in productive TCRs, according to a later genetic analysis. Strong co-occurrence of HLA alleles, especially DR and DQ, made assigning TCR associations to individual alleles difficult. The 87-base-pair reads could not distinguish some IMGT-functional V segments, including TRBV6-2 and TRBV6-3, so those segments were excluded. Because some donors lacked HLA typing at each locus, the association tests relied only on the typed subset. The study listed approximately 150 TCR beta chains as associated with cytomegalovirus. In a later analysis, TCR association rates were found to vary across HLA loci, with the most associated TCRs seen for DRB1 alleles and the fewest for HLA-C alleles. Several of the top co-occurrence clusters appeared to be linked to parvovirus B19, influenza, CMV and Epstein-Barr virus, according to a later analysis. Specific HLA alleles were associated with roughly 16,000 TCR beta sequences at a false discovery rate of 0.05 in a later analysis. Across donors, most TCR sequences were observed very rarely, whereas some public TCRs were present in many individuals. A cluster of highly shared sequence variants was judged likely to be a technical artifact of the sequencing pipeline. Because counts were too low, roughly 16 rarely observed V segments, including chromosome 9 orphons, were left out of the earlier analysis of some 600 of the donors. A few of the identified cytomegalovirus-associated TCR beta chains were confirmed in vitro to be specific for cytomegalovirus antigens. A further reported finding was that TCR beta sequences accurately predicted the HLA-A and HLA-B alleles for most subjects in the first cohort. An association between a missense DCLRE1C variant and V-gene and J-gene trimming of TCR beta chains was found in a later genetic analysis and replicated in an independent cohort. Only TCR beta chains were sequenced in this cohort, and the absence of alpha or paired-chain data limited detectable features. In a later analysis, HLA-associated TCR beta chains were found to be more clonally expanded and to have lower generation probabilities than equally common non-associated chains. In a later analysis, most CMV-associated TCR beta chains were found to appear HLA-restricted, with HLA associations seemingly driven largely by CMV exposure. Immune exposure information for the cohort was limited to CMV serostatus. Cytomegalovirus status was reported to be diagnosed by the classifier with high specificity and sensitivity in both the original and validation cohorts. The authors suggested that the approach could potentially be generalized to other disease states and immunological phenotypes. Linkage disequilibrium might explain the correlated functional status among segregating V segments, but an unknown experimental factor could not be excluded. Sequencing depth was assumed to be roughly uniform across donors in the presence/absence analyses, though that assumption may not hold. Broadly in line with IMGT annotations, most TCR beta V segments showed up in productive rearrangements about 87% or about 30% of the time in an earlier analysis of several hundred of the donors.

The TCR was taken from a man aged 25-45 years in good health and CMV-seronegative. Specimen: PBMCs. Recombination linked TRBV27 to TRBJ1-6, and 7 junctional nucleotides match TRBD1. The nucleotide sequence is given as TGTGCCAGCAGTTTTTACGGGACAGCCTCTAATAATTCACCCCTCCACTTT. This translates into CASSFYGTASNNSPLHF.